Sequencing of this T cell receptor beta chain was carried out in a study of T cell repertoires in cytomegalovirus infection. At the level of the study: It was the public TCR beta signatures that indicated both CMV infection and matching HLA type.

Study-level points and caveats: People with CMV and the relevant HLA were identified by cumulative public TCR beta family frequency. It was HLA-C-restricted CMV-specific TCR beta clonotypes that dominated the response ex vivo.

One entry per CDR3 protein, called by TCRdb with MiXCR from the reads. The sample includes a few hundred thousand distinct CDR3 sequences, 40% seen only once; the top ten take more than 40%. The V segment lost 5 bases and the J segment 0 bases; nucleotides outside the gene matches: 17. Germline V gene lookup returns CDR1 SGHTA and CDR2 FQGNSA. The CDR3 is 19 residues long. Only a few counts were recorded for this clonotype. Its specificity is unknown. The rearrangement links TRBV7-2 to TRBJ2-3, with 7 bases lining up with TRBD2. The material sequenced was cultured PBMCs, taken from culture after CMV antigen stimulation. The clonotype was recovered from a human donor in good health (CMV status not recorded). Some clones in this sample may be carry-over from other donors' samples. CDR3 amino acids: CASSAQWGGDLGSTDTQYF. For the CDR3, the DNA is TGTGCCAGCAGCGCCCAATGGGGAGGGGACTTGGGAAGCACAGATACGCAGTATTTT.